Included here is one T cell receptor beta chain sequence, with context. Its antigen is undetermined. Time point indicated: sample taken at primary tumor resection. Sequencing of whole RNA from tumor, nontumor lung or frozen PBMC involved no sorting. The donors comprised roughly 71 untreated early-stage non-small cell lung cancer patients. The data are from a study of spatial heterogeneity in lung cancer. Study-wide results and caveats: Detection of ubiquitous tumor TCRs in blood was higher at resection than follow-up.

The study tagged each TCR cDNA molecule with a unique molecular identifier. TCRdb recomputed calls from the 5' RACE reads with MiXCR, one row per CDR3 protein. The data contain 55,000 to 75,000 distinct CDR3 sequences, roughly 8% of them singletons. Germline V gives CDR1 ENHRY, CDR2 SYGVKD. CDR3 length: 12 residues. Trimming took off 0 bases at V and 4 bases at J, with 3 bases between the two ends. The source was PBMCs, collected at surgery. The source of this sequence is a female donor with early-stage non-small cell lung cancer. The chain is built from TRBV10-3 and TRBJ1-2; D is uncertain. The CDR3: CAISESTYGYTF. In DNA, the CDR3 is TGTGCCATCAGTGAGTCGACCTATGGCTACACCTTC.